This T cell receptor (beta chain) was recorded in a study of early T cells in non-severe SARS-CoV-2 infection. Study summary: Alpha and beta chains were unpaired, from unsorted whole-blood bulk RNA.

Germline assignment: CDR1 SQVTM and CDR2 ANQGSEA. The V end was cut by 5 bases, the J end by 0 bases, with 8 bases between. CDR3 length: 13 amino acids. Unique molecular identifiers were added to individual cDNA molecules. TCRdb reanalysed the 5' RACE reads using MiXCR and keeps one entry per CDR3 protein. The sample carries roughly 99,000 distinct CDR3 sequences, approximately 12% recorded once. The study, taken as a whole, reports: Sequences matched to VDJdb favored anti-spike CD8 responses, while private and CD4 specificities were missed.

About this clonotype: Antigen unknown.

The chain employs TRBV29-1 and TRBJ1-3, with unresolved D. Sequencing was carried out using whole blood. The TCR comes from an adult who was a healthcare worker with PCR-confirmed SARS-CoV-2 infection or an uninfected control (not recorded which). CDR3 amino acids: CSVSTNSGNTIYF. The CDR3 nucleotides read TGCAGCGTTTCGACGAACTCTGGAAACACCATATATTTT.